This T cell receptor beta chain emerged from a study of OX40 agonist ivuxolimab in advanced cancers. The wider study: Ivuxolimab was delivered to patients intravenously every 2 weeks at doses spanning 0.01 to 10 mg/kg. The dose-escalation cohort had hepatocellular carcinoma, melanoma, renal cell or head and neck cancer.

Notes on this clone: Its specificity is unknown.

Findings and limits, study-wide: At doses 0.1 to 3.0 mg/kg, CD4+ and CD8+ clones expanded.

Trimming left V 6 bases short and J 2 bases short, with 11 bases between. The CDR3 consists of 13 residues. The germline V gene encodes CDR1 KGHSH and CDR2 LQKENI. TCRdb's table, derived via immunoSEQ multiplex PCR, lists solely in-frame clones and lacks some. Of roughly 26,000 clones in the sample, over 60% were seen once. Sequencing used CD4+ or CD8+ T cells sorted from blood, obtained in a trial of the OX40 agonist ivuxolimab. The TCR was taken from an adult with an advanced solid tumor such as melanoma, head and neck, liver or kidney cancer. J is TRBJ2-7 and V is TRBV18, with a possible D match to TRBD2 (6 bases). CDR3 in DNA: TGTGCCAGCTCCCCCTGGGGGGCCTACGAGCAGTACTTC. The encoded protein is CASSPWGAYEQYF.